Each of the 3 T cell receptor beta chains below was sequenced from the same sample in a study of cytomegalovirus exposure and HLA in healthy donors. Both 60 Vbeta primers and 13 Jbeta primers went into the PCR. TCRdb's copy holds only in-frame clones and misses some; the assay was immunoSEQ multiplex PCR. The data contain roughly 150,000 clones, approximately 83% of them singletons. Sequencing was carried out using PBMCs. Receptor source: a woman aged 18-30 years in good health and CMV-seronegative.

This clone was recorded once. One end of the junction varies from germline; a read error may be responsible. Here the CDR3 reads CAGSFRQVNQPQHF. The CDR3 DNA reads as TGTGCCGGCAGCTTCCGACAGGTCAATCAGCCCCAGCATTTT. This rearrangement joins TRBV2 to TRBJ1-5; D possibly corresponds to TRBD1 (6 bases). Germline V gives CDR1 SNHLY, CDR2 FYNNEI. This CDR3 comprises 14 residues.

The J gene is TRBJ2-2, the V gene TRBV27, with TRBD2 as a possible D gene (5 bases). CDR1 is MNHEY and CDR2 is SMNVEV in the germline V gene (reference sequence). The V gene lost 4 bases and the J gene lost 8 bases, with 11 bases spanning the gap. CDR3 length: 13 residues. The CDR3 sequence: CASSWGEGGELFF. The CDR3 coding sequence is TGTGCCAGCAGTTGGGGAGAAGGTGGGGAGCTGTTTTTT.

The V call is TRBV6-5, the J call TRBJ1-2; D ambiguous. Germline V gene data show CDR1 as MNHEY and CDR2 as SVGAGI. V was trimmed by 2 bases and J by 4 bases, leaving 11 bases between them. The CDR3 covers 14 residues. The CDR3 DNA reads as TGTGCCAGCAGTTACGTCGGAGGCTCCTATGGCTACACCTTC. Translation gives CASSYVGGSYGYTF.